The clone carrying this T cell receptor (beta chain) has at least ten counts. No antigen is known for it. V shed 5 bases, J shed 5 bases, and the junction held 15 bases outside the gene matches. Germline V gene lookup returns CDR1 KGHDR and CDR2 SFDVKD. The CDR3 consists of 17 residues. The entry originates in a study of T cells in Graves' hyperthyroidism and ophthalmopathy. Notes on the study in general: Using 13 V-J features, a model discriminated ophthalmopathy from stable hyperthyroidism.

What was amplified from RNA transcripts were TCR beta CDR3 regions. TCR CDR3 regions were first amplified by RT-PCR with HTBI primers. TCRdb re-analysed the multiplex PCR reads in MiXCR, keeping a single row per CDR3 protein. The repertoire holds approximately 520,000 distinct CDR3 sequences, approximately 25% seen once, with approximately 10% in the top ten. The chain has TRBV24-1 and TRBJ2-5, with TRBD2 matching over 8 bases. Sequences were obtained from blood. This TCR was sampled from a woman aged 25 to 45 with Graves' ophthalmopathy. CDR3 amino acids: CATSGAGAGVPDETQYF. The DNA of the CDR3 is TGTGCCACCAGTGGAGCAGGAGCGGGGGTGCCCGACGAGACCCAGTACTTC.